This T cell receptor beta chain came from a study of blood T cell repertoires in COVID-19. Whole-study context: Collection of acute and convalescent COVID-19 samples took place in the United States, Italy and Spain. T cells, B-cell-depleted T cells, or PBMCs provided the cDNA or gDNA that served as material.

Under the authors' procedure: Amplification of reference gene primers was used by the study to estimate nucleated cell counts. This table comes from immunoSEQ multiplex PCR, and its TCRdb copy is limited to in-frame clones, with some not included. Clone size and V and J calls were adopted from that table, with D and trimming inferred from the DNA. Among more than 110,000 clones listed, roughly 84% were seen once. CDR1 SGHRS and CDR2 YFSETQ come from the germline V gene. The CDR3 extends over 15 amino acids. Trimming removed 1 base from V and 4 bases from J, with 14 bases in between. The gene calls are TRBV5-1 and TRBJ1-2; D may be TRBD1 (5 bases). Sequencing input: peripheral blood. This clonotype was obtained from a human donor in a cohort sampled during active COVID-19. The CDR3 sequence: CASSLMVGGSYGYTF. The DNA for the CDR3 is TGCGCCAGCAGCTTGATGGTGGGGGGGAGCTATGGCTACACCTTC.